Each of the 13 T cell receptor beta chains below was sequenced from the same sample in a study of control samples from healthy donors and cancer patients. Profiled with immunoSEQ multiplex PCR; TCRdb holds only in-frame clones, not every one. The sample yields roughly 100,000 clones, 85% to 90% seen once. Input material: blood. The receptors stem from a man under 40 in good health.

The V and J genes are TRBV3-1 (or the pseudogene TRBV3-2) and TRBJ2-1, with TRBD1 identical over 7 bases. The CDR3 is 14 residues long. J lost 5 bases, V lost 6 bases, and 7 bases had no gene match. Germline V gives CDR1 LGHDT, CDR2 YNNKEL (reference sequence). CDR3 nucleotide sequence: TGTGCCAGCAGGGGACAGTTGGACCACAATGAGCAGTTCTTC. Translating gives CASRGQLDHNEQFF.

The V call is TRBV18, the J call TRBJ1-3; no clear D. CDR1 KGHSH and CDR2 LQKENI come from the germline V gene. The V end was cut by 0 bases, the J end by 0 bases, with 6 bases between. This CDR3 has 15 residues. CDR3 sequence (DNA): TGTGCCAGCTCACCACCCACAGACTCTGGAAACACCATATATTTT. Translation: CASSPPTDSGNTIYF.

The rearrangement uses TRBV29-1 and TRBJ2-3; possible D gene TRBD1, 6 bases. V dropped 5 bases and J dropped 2 bases, with 11 bases sitting between them. Germline loops: CDR1 SQVTM, CDR2 ANQGSEA. The CDR3 runs to 13 residues. CDR3: CSVRTDFTDTQYF. CDR3 nucleotides: TGCAGCGTTCGGACAGACTTCACAGATACGCAGTATTTT.

In this sample, this clone turned up a few times. The V and J genes are TRBV12-3 or TRBV12-4 and TRBJ1-6, with D maybe TRBD1 (5 bases). The CDR3 is 12 amino acids. Trimming shortened V by 8 bases and J by 5 bases, and 7 bases separated the two germline ends. In DNA, the CDR3 is TGTGCCAGCTCCAGGGATAATTCACCCCTCCACTTT. Translated, it gives CASSRDNSPLHF.

V is TRBV6-2 or TRBV6-3 and J is TRBJ1-5; D possibly corresponds to TRBD1 (6 bases). V dropped 4 bases and J dropped 6 bases, with 16 bases sitting between them. Germline loops: CDR1 MNHEY, CDR2 SVGEGT. This CDR3 is 15 amino acids long. CDR3 DNA: TGTGCCAGCAGTTTTACCGGGACACCCTTTCAGCCCCAGCATTTT. This encodes CASSFTGTPFQPQHF.

CDR3 coding DNA: TGTGCCAGCAGCTTGGTAGGGAGTGGCGAAAAACTGTTTTTT. This encodes CASSLVGSGEKLFF. The rearrangement joins TRBV5-4 to TRBJ1-4; D is unresolved. The V gene lost 0 bases and the J gene lost 8 bases, with 11 bases spanning the gap. The germline V gene has CDR1 SGHNT and CDR2 YYREEE (reference sequence). This CDR3 contains 14 residues. The whole variable domain, filled in from reference TRBV5-4 and TRBJ1-4, reads ETGVTQSPTHLIKTRGQQVTLRCSSQSGHNTVSWYQQALGQGPQFIFQYYREEENGRGNFPPRFSGLQFPNYSSELNVNALELDDSALYLCASSLVGSGEKLFFGSGTQLSVL.

This chain joins TRBV5-4 and TRBJ2-1, with D possibly matching TRBD2 (5 bases). There are 15 residues in the CDR3. Trimming cost V 3 bases and J 0 bases, with 10 bases left between them. Germline CDR1 SGHNT, CDR2 YYREEE (reference sequence). The CDR3 region has the DNA TGTGCCAGCAGCTCCACGGGGAGCTCCTACAATGAGCAGTTCTTC. It codes for CASSSTGSSYNEQFF.

This chain connects TRBV7-8 to TRBJ2-2, with no clear D. Germline CDR1 is SGHVS and CDR2 is FQNEAQ. The CDR3 is 15 residues long. V lost 5 bases and J lost 2, with 12 bases in between. CDR3 DNA: TGTGCCAGCAGCCCGTATGGGGTTAACACCGGGGAGCTGTTTTTT. Protein: CASSPYGVNTGELFF.

The chain has TRBV5-4 and TRBJ1-6; 8 bases line up with TRBD1. Losses at the gene ends were 5 bases for V and 9 bases for J; bases not matched to a gene: 10. Germline V lookup: CDR1 SGHNT, CDR2 YYREEE (reference sequence). The CDR3 spans 15 residues. CDR3 nucleotides: TGTGCCAGCAGGCTGGACAGGGTCTCATCTTCACCCCTCCACTTT. As protein: CASRLDRVSSSPLHF.

V and J are TRBV19 and TRBJ2-4; 8 bases match TRBD1. The CDR3 is 15 amino acids. The V gene's germline CDR1 is LNHDA and CDR2 SQIVND (reference sequence). V dropped 5 bases and J dropped 9; count of bases not matched to a gene: 12. The CDR3 is CASSALSGQGTIQYF. CDR3 nucleotide sequence: TGTGCCAGTAGTGCCCTGTCCGGACAGGGAACCATTCAGTACTTC.

J is TRBJ1-6 and V is TRBV6-1; D is perhaps TRBD1 (5 bases). The CDR3 covers 13 residues. Trimming left V 1 base short and J 13 bases short, with 11 bases between. Per germline, CDR1 MNHNS and CDR2 SASEGT. The CDR3 reads CASSEVGESPLHF. Written as DNA, the CDR3 is TGTGCCAGCAGTGAAGTGGGGGAGTCCCCCCTCCACTTT.

This clone was counted between two and nine times. CDR3 in amino acids: CATSGGQGSYGYTF. The CDR3 coding sequence is TGTGCCACCAGCGGCGGACAGGGGAGCTATGGCTACACCTTC. The chain has TRBV15 and TRBJ1-2; 9 positions match TRBD1. V shed 5 bases and J 4 bases; nucleotides not matched to a gene: 5. CDR3 length: 14 residues. CDR1 is LNHNV, CDR2 YYDKDF, per germline (reference sequence).

The chain combines TRBV30 with TRBJ2-7; TRBD2 agrees at 7 bases. CDR1 is GTSNPN, CDR2 SVGIG, per germline (reference sequence). This CDR3 has 19 residues. With 0 bases clipped from V and 5 bases from J, the junction kept 22 bases outside the gene matches. CDR3 residues: CAWSVWIMGGSVISHEQYF. The CDR3 DNA sequence: TGTGCCTGGAGTGTATGGATAATGGGCGGGAGTGTGATTTCCCACGAGCAGTACTTC.